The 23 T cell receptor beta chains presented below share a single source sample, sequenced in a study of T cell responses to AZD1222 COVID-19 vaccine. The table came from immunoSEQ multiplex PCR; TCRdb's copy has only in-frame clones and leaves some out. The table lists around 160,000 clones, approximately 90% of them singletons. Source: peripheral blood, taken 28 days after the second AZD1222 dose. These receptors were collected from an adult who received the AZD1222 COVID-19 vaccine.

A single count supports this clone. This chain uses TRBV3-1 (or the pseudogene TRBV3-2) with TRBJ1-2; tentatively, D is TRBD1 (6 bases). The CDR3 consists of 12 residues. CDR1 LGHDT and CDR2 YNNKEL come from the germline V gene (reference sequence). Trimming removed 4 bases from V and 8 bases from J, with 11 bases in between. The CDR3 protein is CASSRRGGGYTF. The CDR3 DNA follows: TGTGCCAGCAGCCGCCGAGGGGGAGGCTACACCTTC.

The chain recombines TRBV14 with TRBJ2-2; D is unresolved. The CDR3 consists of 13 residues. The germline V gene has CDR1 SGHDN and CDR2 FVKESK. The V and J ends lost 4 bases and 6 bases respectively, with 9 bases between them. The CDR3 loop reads CASSRTNPGELFF. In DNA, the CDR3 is TGTGCCAGCAGCCGGACCAATCCCGGGGAGCTGTTTTTT.

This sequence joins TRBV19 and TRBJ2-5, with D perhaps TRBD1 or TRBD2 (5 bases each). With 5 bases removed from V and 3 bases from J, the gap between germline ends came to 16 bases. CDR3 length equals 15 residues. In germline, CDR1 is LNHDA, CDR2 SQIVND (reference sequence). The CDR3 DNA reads TGTGCCAGTAGTTCGACCGGGACGATCAAAGAGACCCAGTACTTC. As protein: CASSSTGTIKETQYF.

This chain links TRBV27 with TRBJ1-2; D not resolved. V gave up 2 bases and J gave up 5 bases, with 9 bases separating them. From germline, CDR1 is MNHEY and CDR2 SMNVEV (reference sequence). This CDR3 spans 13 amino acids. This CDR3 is CASSLTGDYGYTF. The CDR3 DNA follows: TGTGCCAGCAGTTTAACCGGGGATTATGGCTACACCTTC.

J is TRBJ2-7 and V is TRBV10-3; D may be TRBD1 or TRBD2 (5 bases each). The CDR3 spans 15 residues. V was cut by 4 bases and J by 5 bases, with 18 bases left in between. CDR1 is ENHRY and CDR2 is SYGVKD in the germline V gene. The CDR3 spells CAISALDLGVDEQYF. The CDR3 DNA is TGTGCCATCAGTGCGCTAGACTTGGGGGTCGACGAGCAGTACTTC.

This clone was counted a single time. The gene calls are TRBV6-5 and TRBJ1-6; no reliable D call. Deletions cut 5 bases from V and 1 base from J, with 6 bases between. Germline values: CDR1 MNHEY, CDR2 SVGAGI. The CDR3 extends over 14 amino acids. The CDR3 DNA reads TGTGCCAGCAGTAAGCGGTCCTATAATTCACCCCTCCACTTT. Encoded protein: CASSKRSYNSPLHF.

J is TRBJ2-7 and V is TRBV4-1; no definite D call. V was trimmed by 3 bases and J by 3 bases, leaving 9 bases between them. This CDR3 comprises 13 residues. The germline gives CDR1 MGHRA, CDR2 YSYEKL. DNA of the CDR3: TGCGCCAGCAGCCAGGCAGTTCGCTACGAGCAGTACTTC. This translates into CASSQAVRYEQYF.

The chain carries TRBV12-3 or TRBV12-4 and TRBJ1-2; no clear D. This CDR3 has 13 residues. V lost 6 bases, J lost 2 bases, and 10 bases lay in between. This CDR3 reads CASSSGYNYGYTF. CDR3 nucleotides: TGTGCCAGCAGCTCTGGTTACAACTATGGCTACACCTTC.

CDR3 amino acids: CASRKTERYNYGYTF. The CDR3 DNA follows: TGTGCCAGCCGGAAGACAGAGCGTTATAACTATGGCTACACCTTC. The chain carries TRBV27 and TRBJ1-2; the D gene is possibly TRBD1 (5 bases). Per germline, CDR1 MNHEY and CDR2 SMNVEV (reference sequence). V was clipped by 8 bases and J by 1 base, with 17 bases between them. This CDR3 has 15 amino acids.

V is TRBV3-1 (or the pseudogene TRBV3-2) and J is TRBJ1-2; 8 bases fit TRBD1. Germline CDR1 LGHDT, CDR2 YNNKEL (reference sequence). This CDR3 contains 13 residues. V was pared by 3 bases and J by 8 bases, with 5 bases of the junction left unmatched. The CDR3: CASSHNDRGGYTF. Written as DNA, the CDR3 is TGTGCCAGCAGCCATAACGACAGGGGAGGCTACACCTTC.

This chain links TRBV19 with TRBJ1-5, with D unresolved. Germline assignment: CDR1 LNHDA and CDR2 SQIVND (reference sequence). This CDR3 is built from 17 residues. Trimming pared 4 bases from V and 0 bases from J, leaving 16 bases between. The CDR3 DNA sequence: TGTGCCAGTAGTACATCCTTTTGGAGTTATAGCAATCAGCCCCAGCATTTT. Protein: CASSTSFWSYSNQPQHF.

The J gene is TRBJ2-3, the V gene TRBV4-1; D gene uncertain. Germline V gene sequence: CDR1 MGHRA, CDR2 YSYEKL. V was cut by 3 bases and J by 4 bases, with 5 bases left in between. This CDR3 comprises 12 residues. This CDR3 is CASSQESDTQYF. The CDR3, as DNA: TGCGCCAGCAGCCAGGAGTCAGATACGCAGTATTTT.

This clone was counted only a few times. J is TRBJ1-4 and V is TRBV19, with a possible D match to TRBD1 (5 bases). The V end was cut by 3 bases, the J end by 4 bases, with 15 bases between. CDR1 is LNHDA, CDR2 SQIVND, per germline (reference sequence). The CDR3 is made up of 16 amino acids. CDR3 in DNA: TGTGCCAGTAGTATGAGGGGCACCCTTCGTAATGAAAAACTGTTTTTT. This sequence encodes CASSMRGTLRNEKLFF.

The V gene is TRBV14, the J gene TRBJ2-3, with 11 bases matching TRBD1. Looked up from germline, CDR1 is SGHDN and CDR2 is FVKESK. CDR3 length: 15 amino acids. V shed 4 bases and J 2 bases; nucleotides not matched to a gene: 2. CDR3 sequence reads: CASSRDRGSTDTQYF. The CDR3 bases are TGTGCCAGCAGCCGGGACAGGGGGTCCACAGATACGCAGTATTTT. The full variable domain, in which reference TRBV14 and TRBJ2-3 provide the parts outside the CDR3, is EAGVTQFPSHSVIEKGQTVTLRCDPISGHDNLYWYRRVMGKEIKFLLHFVKESKQDESGMPNNRFLAERTGGTYSTLKVQPAELEDSGVYFCASSRDRGSTDTQYFGPGTRLTVL.

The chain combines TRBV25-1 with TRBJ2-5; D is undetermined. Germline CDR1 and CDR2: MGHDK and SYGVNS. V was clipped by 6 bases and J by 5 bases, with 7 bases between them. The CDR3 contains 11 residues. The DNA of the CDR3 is TGTGCCAGCAGCCCCCGGGAGACCCAGTACTTC. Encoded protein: CASSPRETQYF.

CDR3 sequence reads: CASSPLPGLAGRTDTQYF. CDR3 DNA sequence: TGTGCCAGCTCACCACTGCCGGGACTAGCGGGACGCACAGATACGCAGTATTTT. The chain joins TRBV18 to TRBJ2-3; 13 bases are a match to TRBD2. The CDR3 is 18 residues long. Germline CDR1 and CDR2: KGHSH and LQKENI. V dropped 1 base and J dropped 1; count of bases not matched to a gene: 5.

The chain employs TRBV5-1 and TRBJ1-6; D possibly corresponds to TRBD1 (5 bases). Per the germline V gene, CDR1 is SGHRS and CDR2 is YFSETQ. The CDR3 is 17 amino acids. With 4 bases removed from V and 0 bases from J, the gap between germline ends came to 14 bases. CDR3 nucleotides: TGCGCCAGCAGCGCCGGGACCGTGAGCTCCTATAATTCACCCCTCCACTTT. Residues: CASSAGTVSSYNSPLHF.

This CDR3 is CASSSMPGLSETQYF. The CDR3 DNA follows: TGTGCCAGCAGCTCGATGCCGGGACTATCAGAGACCCAGTACTTC. The chain uses TRBV11-2 and TRBJ2-5; 7 bases are a match to TRBD2. Germline CDR1 reads SGHAT; CDR2 reads FQNNGV. This CDR3 has 15 residues. With V trimmed by 4 bases and J by 4 bases, 9 bases remained unmatched. Full variable domain (outside the CDR3, taken from reference TRBV11-2 and TRBJ2-5): EAGVAQSPRYKIIEKRQSVAFWCNPISGHATLYWYQQILGQGPKLLIQFQNNGVVDDSQLPKDRFSAERLKGVDSTLKIQPAKLEDSAVYLCASSSMPGLSETQYFGPGTRLLVL.

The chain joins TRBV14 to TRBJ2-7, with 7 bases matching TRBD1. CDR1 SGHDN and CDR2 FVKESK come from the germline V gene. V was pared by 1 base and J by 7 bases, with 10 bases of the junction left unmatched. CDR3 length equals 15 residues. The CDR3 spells CASSQVSRGRREQYF. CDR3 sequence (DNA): TGTGCCAGCAGCCAAGTGAGTAGGGGGCGTCGAGAGCAGTACTTC.

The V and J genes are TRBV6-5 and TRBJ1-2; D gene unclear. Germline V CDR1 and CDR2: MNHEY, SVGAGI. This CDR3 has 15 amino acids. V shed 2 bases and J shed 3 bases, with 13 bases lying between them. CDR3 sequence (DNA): TGTGCCAGCAGTTACCCTCCTCCAGAACACTATGGCTACACCTTC. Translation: CASSYPPPEHYGYTF.

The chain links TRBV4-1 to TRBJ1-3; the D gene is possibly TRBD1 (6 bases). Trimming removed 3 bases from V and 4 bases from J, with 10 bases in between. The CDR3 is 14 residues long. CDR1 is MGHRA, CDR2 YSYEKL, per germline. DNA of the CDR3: TGCGCCAGCAGCCAGGGGGGGCCAGGAAACACCATATATTTT. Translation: CASSQGGPGNTIYF.

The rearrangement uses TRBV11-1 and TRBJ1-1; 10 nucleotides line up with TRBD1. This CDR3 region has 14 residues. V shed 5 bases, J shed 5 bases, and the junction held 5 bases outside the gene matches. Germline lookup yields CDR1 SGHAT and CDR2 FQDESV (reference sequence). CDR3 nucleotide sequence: TGTGCCAGCAGCCGGACAGGGGGAAGGACTGAAGCTTTCTTT. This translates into CASSRTGGRTEAFF.

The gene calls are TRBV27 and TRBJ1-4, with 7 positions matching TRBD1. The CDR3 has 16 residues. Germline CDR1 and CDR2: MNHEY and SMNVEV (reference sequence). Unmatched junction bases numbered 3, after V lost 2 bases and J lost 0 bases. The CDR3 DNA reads TGTGCCAGCAGTTTAGGACAGGCCGCAACTAATGAAAAACTGTTTTTT. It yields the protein CASSLGQAATNEKLFF.